What follows are 10 T cell receptor beta chains derived from one specimen sequenced in a study of cytomegalovirus exposure and HLA in healthy donors. Primers included in the PCR were 60 Vbeta and 13 Jbeta primers. The assay was immunoSEQ multiplex PCR, and TCRdb's table has in-frame clones only and misses some. Here the sample spans fewer than 200,000 clones, approximately 81% being singletons. The sample was PBMCs. Every receptor here comes from a woman in her 30s in good health and CMV-seronegative.

The chain joins TRBV11-3 to TRBJ1-2; D ambiguous. Per germline, CDR1 SGHNT and CDR2 YENEEA. The CDR3 covers 12 residues. Trimming left V 4 bases short and J 2 bases short, with 5 bases between. The CDR3 DNA reads as TGTGCCAGCAGCTATACAAACTATGGCTACACCTTC. It is translated as CASSYTNYGYTF.

J is TRBJ2-3 and V is TRBV10-1; 9 nucleotides line up with TRBD1. Trimming removed 6 bases from V and 4 bases from J; junction bases left unmatched: 5. There are 14 residues in the CDR3. CDR1 is WNHNN, CDR2 SYGVQD, per germline (reference sequence). The CDR3 bases are TGCGCCAGCAGCCCGGGACAGGGCGCAGATACGCAGTATTTT. As protein: CASSPGQGADTQYF.

The rearrangement joins TRBV28 to TRBJ2-2, with 11 bases lining up with TRBD1. After removal of 5 bases from V and 1 base from J, the junction contained 6 bases not matched to a gene. Germline V gene sequence: CDR1 MDHEN, CDR2 SYDVKM. This CDR3 has 17 amino acids. The CDR3 DNA sequence: TGTGCCAGCAGTCCTGGACAGGGGGCGGGGAACACCGGGGAGCTGTTTTTT. Amino acid sequence: CASSPGQGAGNTGELFF.

The V call is TRBV27, the J call TRBJ1-5; maybe TRBD1 (5 bases). Germline loops: CDR1 MNHEY, CDR2 SMNVEV (reference sequence). The V gene lost 5 bases and the J gene lost 2 bases, with 13 bases spanning the gap. The CDR3 has 15 residues. As DNA, the CDR3 is TGTGCCAGCAGTCTCACGGGGGGAGGCAATCAGCCCCAGCATTTT. Translating gives CASSLTGGGNQPQHF.

The chain recombines TRBV29-1 with TRBJ2-5; 13 positions match TRBD2. CDR1 is SQVTM, CDR2 ANQGSEA, per germline. With V trimmed by 7 bases and J by 7 bases, 12 bases remained unmatched. The CDR3 totals 15 residues. The CDR3 DNA reads as TGCAGCGCCGACCCCGGGACTAGCGGGATGGGGACCCAGTACTTC. This codes for CSADPGTSGMGTQYF.

Only a few counts were recorded for this clone. The chain recombines TRBV4-3 with TRBJ1-4; D ambiguous. The CDR3 has 13 amino acids. Germline V CDR1 and CDR2: LGHNA, YSLEER. Trimming took off 3 bases at V and 10 bases at J, with 12 bases between the two ends. The CDR3 region has the DNA TGCGCCAGCAGCCAGGAAACAGCGGGAAAACTGTTTTTT. Protein sequence: CASSQETAGKLFF.

Worth noting for this clone: The same CDR3 can be traced to other DNA sequences in this sample. CDR3 coding DNA: TGTGCCAGCAGACCCACAGGGACCGGGGAGCTGTTTTTT. Amino acid sequence: CASRPTGTGELFF. The chain links TRBV6-1 to TRBJ2-2, with D perhaps matching TRBD1 (6 bases). This CDR3 has 13 amino acids. Trimming shortened V by 6 bases and J by 5 bases, and 10 bases separated the two germline ends. Germline V gene sequence: CDR1 MNHNS, CDR2 SASEGT.

For this clone: Germline is not matched at one junction end, which may reflect a read error. The rearrangement uses TRBV7-7 and TRBJ2-2; 11 positions match TRBD1. The CDR3 contains 15 residues. Germline V gives CDR1 SSHAT, CDR2 FNYEAQ (reference sequence). The CDR3 nucleotides are TGTGCTAGCAGCACAGGGACAGGGGGCACCGGGGAGCTGTTTTTT. Its protein product is CASSTGTGGTGELFF. Drawing the rest from reference TRBV7-7 and TRBJ2-2, the complete variable domain is GAGVSQSPRYKVTKRGQDVTLRCDPISSHATLYWYQQALGQGPEFLTYFNYEAQPDKSGLPSDRFSAERPEGSISTLTIQRTEQRDSAMYRCASSTGTGGTGELFFGEGSRLTVL.

This clone was seen a few times. The chain recombines TRBV5-1 with TRBJ1-1, with 9 bases matching TRBD1. The CDR3 totals 15 residues. The junction had 3 bases not matched to a gene; V was cut back by 3 bases and J by 0 bases. CDR1 is SGHRS, CDR2 YFSETQ, per germline. The CDR3 DNA reads TGCGCCAGCAGCTCTTGGACAGGGGTGAACACTGAAGCTTTCTTT. It codes for CASSSWTGVNTEAFF.

For the CDR3, the DNA is TGTGCCAGCAGCTTAGGCTTGGGACAGGGGCCGTATGAGCAGTTCTTC. Translation gives CASSLGLGQGPYEQFF. The chain employs TRBV13 and TRBJ2-1; 10 bases align to TRBD1. There are 16 residues in the CDR3. Germline CDR1 reads PRHDT; CDR2 reads FYEKMQ (reference sequence). The junction had 7 bases not matched to a gene; V was cut back by 0 bases and J by 8 bases.